One sample yielded the 2 T cell receptor beta chains listed below, sequenced in a study of T-cell reconstitution after alpha-beta-depleted transplantation in children (dated by TCRdb to 2015 to 2016). The library was obtained by PCR. Instrument on record: Illumina HiSeq 2500. TCR libraries were prepared with molecular barcoding, using unique molecular identifiers to normalize TCRbeta repertoire quantification. Clones were called with MiXCR by TCRdb after fastp trimmed the public reads at Q25, and only in-frame beta chains were retained. Identical CDR3 protein sequences are pooled into one entry, listed with their most common genes and DNA. This sample holds about a million distinct CDR3 sequences; about 29% were observed only once. The top ten hold approximately 30% of the sample. In light of the paper, this sample's treatment or condition label describes: allogeneic hematopoietic cell transplantation with graft depleted of TCRalphabeta T cells and CD19 B cells.

The sample in question was PBMCs, mostly from graft donor cells, obtained 360 days after TCRalphabeta/CD19-depleted stem cell transplant. Source of these receptors: a boy in the first two years of life who had a stem cell transplant for SCID, so the T cells may come from the graft donor.

This clonotype appeared a few times. The gene calls are TRBV20-1 and TRBJ2-2, with D perhaps TRBD1 or TRBD2 (5 bases each). CDR1 and CDR2 (germline): DFQATT, SNEGSKA (reference sequence). The CDR3 is 14 amino acids. V was clipped by 6 bases and J by 1 base, with 12 bases between them. Here the CDR3 reads CSAFRGRNTGELFF. CDR3 coding DNA: TGCAGTGCCTTTCGGGGACGGAACACCGGGGAGCTGTTTTTT.

This chain uses TRBV4-3 with TRBJ2-1, with no clear D. V dropped 5 bases and J dropped 8 bases, with 16 bases sitting between them. Germline CDR1 LGHNA, CDR2 YSLEER. The CDR3 is 14 amino acids. CDR3 sequence reads: CASSFEEKPDEQFF. In DNA, the CDR3 is TGCGCCAGCAGCTTCGAGGAGAAGCCCGATGAGCAGTTCTTC.